Detailed here is one T cell receptor beta chain. Original data processing: Using reference gene primer amplification, nucleated cell counts were estimated. Clones were sequenced by immunoSEQ multiplex PCR, and TCRdb holds only the in-frame ones, with some missing. Clone size and the V and J calls come from that table; the DNA yielded D and trimming. Here the sample spans about 310,000 clones, around 86% being singletons. This entry is derived from a study of blood T cell repertoires in COVID-19. About the study: Collection of acute and convalescent COVID-19 samples took place in the United States, Italy and Spain. T cells, B-cell-depleted T cells, or PBMCs supplied cDNA or gDNA.

The CDR3 has 16 residues. V was clipped by 3 bases and J by 5 bases; unmatched bases: 14. Germline assignment: CDR1 SGDLS and CDR2 YYNGEE. Sequencing input: peripheral blood. This chain uses TRBV9 with TRBJ2-7; 7 bases are shared with TRBD1. The clonotype comes from a man aged 50 to 59 with active or convalescent COVID-19. CDR3 loop: CASSAGWSGTEDEQYF. The CDR3 DNA is TGTGCCAGCAGCGCAGGATGGTCGGGGACAGAAGACGAGCAGTACTTC.